Listed below are T cell receptor beta chains from one sample, sequenced in a study of T cell responses to AZD1222 COVID-19 vaccine. Clones were sequenced by immunoSEQ multiplex PCR, and TCRdb holds only the in-frame ones, with some missing. The sample contains over 100,000 clones, approximately 91% of which appear only once. The sequenced sample was peripheral blood, obtained on day 0 of AZD1222 vaccination. The receptors stem from an adult in good health. CDR3s include the opening cysteine and the closing phenylalanine or tryptophan. The D gene is left open where the match is weak. Clone size appears in some rows only: once, few, many, or a class for an expanded clone.

j_gene,abundance,v_gene,d_gene,CDR3aa,CDR3nt
TRBJ1-5,NA,TRBV19,NA,CASSMGSTRNQPQHF,TGTGCCAGTAGTATGGGTAGCACACGCAATCAGCCCCAGCATTTT
TRBJ2-5,NA,TRBV28,NA,CASSLGLQTQYF,TGTGCCAGCAGTTTAGGGTTGCAGACCCAGTACTTC
TRBJ1-3,NA,TRBV2,NA,CASSLDPGNTIYF,TGTGCCAGCAGTTTGGATCCAGGAAACACCATATATTTT
TRBJ1-5,NA,TRBV15,TRBD1,CATGGQGAGPQHF,TGTGCCACGGGGGGACAGGGGGCCGGGCCCCAGCATTTT
TRBJ1-5,NA,TRBV25-1,TRBD1,CGRGYRGLSNQPQHF,TGTGGGAGGGGGTACAGGGGGCTGAGCAATCAGCCCCAGCATTTT
TRBJ1-6,NA,TRBV19,TRBD1,CASSTTGGENSPLHF,TGTGCCAGTAGTACAACAGGGGGCGAAAATTCACCCCTCCACTTT
TRBJ1-5,NA,TRBV6-2/TRBV6-3,NA,CASSYPDRFSSNQPQHF,TGTGCCAGCAGTTACCCCGACAGGTTCTCTAGCAATCAGCCCCAGCATTTT
TRBJ1-6,NA,TRBV6-4,NA,CASSEGGYNSPLHF,TGTGCCAGCAGTGAGGGGGGCTATAATTCACCCCTCCACTTT
TRBJ1-4,NA,TRBV9,NA,CASSVGVRGDEKLFF,TGTGCCAGCAGCGTAGGAGTCCGTGGAGACGAAAAACTGTTTTTT
TRBJ1-1,NA,TRBV12-3/TRBV12-4,NA,CASSFATEAFF,TGTGCCAGCAGTTTTGCCACTGAAGCTTTCTTT
TRBJ2-7,NA,TRBV19,TRBD1,CASSRQGAGEQYF,TGTGCCAGTAGTAGACAGGGGGCGGGGGAGCAGTACTTC
TRBJ2-1,NA,TRBV6-5,TRBD2,CASSYWSGGVREQFF,TGTGCCAGCAGTTATTGGTCCGGGGGGGTGAGGGAGCAGTTCTTC
TRBJ2-6,NA,TRBV5-5,NA,CASSLAGSSPGANVLTF,TGTGCCAGCAGCTTGGCCGGCTCCTCCCCTGGGGCCAACGTCCTGACTTTC
TRBJ2-7,NA,TRBV9,NA,CASSEGGQLSYEQYF,TGTGCCAGCAGCGAGGGGGGACAGCTCTCCTACGAGCAGTACTTC
TRBJ2-7,NA,TRBV2,NA,CASSARANLRREQYF,TGTGCCAGCAGTGCAAGGGCAAACTTACGGCGCGAGCAGTACTTC
TRBJ1-1,NA,TRBV2,NA,CAKRGTGIFRAFF,TGTGCCAAAAGGGGAACAGGGATCTTTCGGGCTTTCTTT
TRBJ1-1,NA,TRBV19,NA,CASTLSQGIVAFF,TGTGCCAGTACCCTATCCCAGGGGATTGTGGCTTTCTTT
TRBJ1-2,NA,TRBV19,NA,CASRNPINYGYTF,TGTGCCAGTCGGAATCCGATTAACTATGGCTACACCTTC
TRBJ1-2,NA,TRBV12-3/TRBV12-4,TRBD1,CASSLRGHGYTF,TGTGCCAGCAGTTTAAGGGGGCATGGCTACACCTTC
TRBJ2-7,NA,TRBV7-2,NA,CASSSTYGEQYF,TGTGCCAGCAGCAGCACGTACGGGGAGCAGTACTTC
TRBJ2-3,NA,TRBV6-5,NA,CASGGAGAFTDTQYF,TGTGCCAGCGGAGGGGCGGGGGCCTTCACAGATACGCAGTATTTT
TRBJ2-1,once,TRBV5-1,NA,CASSVGASVAYNEQFF,TGCGCCAGCAGCGTGGGGGCTAGCGTCGCCTACAATGAGCAGTTCTTC